Listed here are 31 T cell receptor beta chains from one sample, sequenced in a study of blood T cell repertoires in COVID-19. TCRdb's table, derived via immunoSEQ multiplex PCR, lists solely in-frame clones and lacks some. The sample includes 100,000 to 120,000 clones, 65% to 90% seen only once; the top ten take approximately 15%. The specimen was peripheral blood. The receptors stem from a woman aged 55-70 years with acute or convalescent COVID-19.

The chain couples TRBV4-3 to TRBJ2-6, with 10 positions matching TRBD1. The V gene end was trimmed by 8 bases and the J gene end by 2 bases; junction bases not matched to a gene: 3. This CDR3 comprises 15 residues. Germline V gene sequence: CDR1 LGHNA, CDR2 YSLEER. The DNA for the CDR3 is TGCGCCAGCGGGACAGGGGCTCCTGGGGCCAACGTCCTGACTTTC. This translates into CASGTGAPGANVLTF.

The CDR3 here is CASIPTPVNTIYF. The CDR3, as DNA: TGTGCCAGCATCCCCACTCCCGTAAACACCATATATTTT. The chain carries TRBV12-3 or TRBV12-4 and TRBJ1-3; no reliable D call. The CDR3 contains 13 residues. Trimming cost V 7 bases and J 6 bases, with 13 bases left between them.

In regard to this clone: The same CDR3 can be traced to other DNA sequences in this sample. The chain combines TRBV7-2 with TRBJ2-7; the D is unclear. The CDR3 covers 12 residues. Trimming took off 4 bases at V and 0 bases at J, with 4 bases between the two ends. Germline V CDR1 and CDR2: SGHTA, FQGNSA. CDR3 in amino acids: CASSYSSYEQYF. The CDR3 nucleotides read TGTGCCAGCAGCTACAGCTCCTACGAGCAGTACTTC. Full variable domain (rest looked up from reference TRBV7-2 and TRBJ2-7): GAGVSQSPSNKVTEKGKDVELRCDPISGHTALYWYRQSLGQGLEFLIYFQGNSAPDKSGLPSDRFSAERTGGSVSTLTIQRTQQEDSAVYLCASSYSSYEQYFGPGTRLTVT.

This sequence joins TRBV9 and TRBJ1-1; D is undetermined. Per the germline V gene, CDR1 is SGDLS and CDR2 is YYNGEE. Trimming removed 4 bases from V and 1 base from J, with 14 bases in between. The length of the CDR3 is 15 residues. The CDR3 loop reads CASSFSGGQNTEAFF. The CDR3 bases are TGTGCCAGCAGCTTCAGCGGAGGTCAGAACACTGAAGCTTTCTTT.

The rearrangement links TRBV29-1 to TRBJ1-4; D unresolved. Trimming removed 6 bases from V and 8 bases from J, with 19 bases in between. The CDR3 is 14 residues long. Looked up from germline, CDR1 is SQVTM and CDR2 is ANQGSEA. CDR3 sequence (DNA): TGCAGCGTGTCTGGCGGGCTGCGTAGGGAAAAACTGTTTTTT. The encoded protein is CSVSGGLRREKLFF.

The chain couples TRBV19 to TRBJ2-7, with D uncertain. Trimming left V 5 bases short and J 3 bases short, with 11 bases between. Germline V CDR1 and CDR2: LNHDA, SQIVND (reference sequence). There are 13 residues in the CDR3. CDR3 DNA: TGTGCCAGTAGTCTCCAACATAACTACGAGCAGTACTTC. It encodes CASSLQHNYEQYF.

Here the CDR3 reads CASSQDFLARGYYNEQFF. The CDR3 region has the DNA TGCGCCAGCAGCCAAGATTTCCTAGCCCGAGGTTATTACAATGAGCAGTTCTTC. This rearrangement joins TRBV4-3 to TRBJ2-1, with D possibly matching TRBD2 (5 bases). V lost 0 bases and J lost 4, with 19 bases in between. Germline V gives CDR1 LGHNA, CDR2 YSLEER. This CDR3 is built from 18 residues.

The V and J genes are TRBV9 and TRBJ2-1; D gene unclear. Germline CDR1 and CDR2: SGDLS and YYNGEE. Trimming removed 0 bases at V and 6 bases at J, with 13 bases between. This CDR3 contains 15 residues. The DNA of the CDR3 is TGTGCCAGCAGCGTAGCACCCGGTGCCCTCAATGAGCAGTTCTTC. It encodes CASSVAPGALNEQFF.

The V gene is TRBV30, the J gene TRBJ2-5, with 15 bases matching TRBD2. This CDR3 is built from 13 residues. Germline CDR1 and CDR2: GTSNPN and SVGIG (reference sequence). V lost 8 bases and J lost 4; bases outside the gene matches: 2. The CDR3 coding sequence is TGTGCCGGGGGACTAGCGGGGGGAGAGACCCAGTACTTC. Translating gives CAGGLAGGETQYF.

This clone has just one count. V is TRBV11-3 and J is TRBJ2-3, with 10 bases matching TRBD1. The V gene end was trimmed by 4 bases and the J gene end by 5 bases; junction bases not matched to a gene: 12. The CDR3 length is 17 residues. Germline CDR1 and CDR2: SGHNT and YENEEA. The CDR3, as DNA: TGTGCCAGCAGCTACCGGGAAGGGACAGGGGTCCTAGATACGCAGTATTTT. It translates to CASSYREGTGVLDTQYF.

The chain carries TRBV5-6 and TRBJ1-1, with 7 nucleotides matching TRBD1. The CDR3 is 13 amino acids. Germline CDR1 reads SGHDT; CDR2 reads YYEEEE. V dropped 3 bases and J dropped 4; count of bases not matched to a gene: 3. The CDR3 loop is CASSSTGSTEAFF. Written as DNA, the CDR3 is TGTGCCAGCAGCTCGACAGGGTCCACTGAAGCTTTCTTT.

The gene calls are TRBV7-2 and TRBJ2-3; TRBD2 aligns across 16 bases. The CDR3 has 16 amino acids. Germline V gives CDR1 SGHTA, CDR2 FQGNSA. Unmatched junction bases numbered 2, after V lost 5 bases and J lost 3 bases. In DNA form, the CDR3 reads TGTGCCAGCAGCACGGGACTAGCGGGGGGGACAGATACGCAGTATTTT. Its translation is CASSTGLAGGTDTQYF. Drawing the rest from reference TRBV7-2 and TRBJ2-3, the complete variable domain is GAGVSQSPSNKVTEKGKDVELRCDPISGHTALYWYRQSLGQGLEFLIYFQGNSAPDKSGLPSDRFSAERTGGSVSTLTIQRTQQEDSAVYLCASSTGLAGGTDTQYFGPGTRLTVL.

The chain uses TRBV6-1 and TRBJ1-1; D might be TRBD1 (6 bases). The V end lost 3 bases, the J end lost 0 bases, and 8 bases lay between the germline ends. Germline values: CDR1 MNHNS, CDR2 SASEGT. The CDR3 runs to 14 residues. CDR3 residues: CASSDHRVNTEAFF. The CDR3 DNA reads as TGTGCCAGCAGTGACCACAGGGTGAACACTGAAGCTTTCTTT.

The V gene is TRBV18, the J gene TRBJ1-5; 9 positions agree with TRBD1. Germline assignment: CDR1 KGHSH and CDR2 LQKENI. The CDR3 totals 17 residues. With 0 bases clipped from V and 4 bases from J, the junction kept 7 bases outside the gene matches. The CDR3 nucleotides read TGTGCCAGCTCACCACCGGGACAGGGTGGGAAAAATCAGCCCCAGCATTTT. Amino acid sequence: CASSPPGQGGKNQPQHF.

The chain recombines TRBV6-4 with TRBJ1-5; D ambiguous. V lost 0 bases and J 6 bases, leaving 6 bases between the germline ends. The CDR3 is made up of 13 amino acids. The germline gives CDR1 MRHNA, CDR2 SNTAGT. The CDR3 DNA sequence: TGTGCCAGCAGTGACTCTCCGGGTCAGCCCCAGCATTTT. Amino acids: CASSDSPGQPQHF.

The V gene is TRBV5-6, the J gene TRBJ1-2; possible D gene TRBD1, 5 bases. Germline assignment: CDR1 SGHDT and CDR2 YYEEEE. The CDR3 is made up of 14 amino acids. Deletions cut 4 bases from V and 5 bases from J, with 15 bases between. The CDR3 nucleotides read TGTGCCAGCAGCCCCCGGGCAGGGCAATATGGCTACACCTTC. It encodes CASSPRAGQYGYTF.

This clone was detected a few times. The chain uses TRBV23-1 and TRBJ1-6, with a tentative D call TRBD1 (6 bases). TRBV23-1 is annotated as an ORF whose role is uncertain. The CDR3 length is 18 residues. Trimming took 4 bases from V and 4 from J, leaving 20 bases between them. The CDR3 reads CASSRIPPTGNYNSPLHF. For the CDR3, the DNA is TGCGCCAGCAGTCGCATCCCCCCAACAGGGAATTATAATTCACCCCTCCACTTT.

The chain is built from TRBV19 and TRBJ1-2, with D maybe TRBD1 (6 bases). The ends were cut back, 6 bases at V and 5 bases at J, with 19 bases in the middle. Germline V lookup: CDR1 LNHDA, CDR2 SQIVND (reference sequence). The CDR3 runs 15 residues. CDR3 residues: CASRLSTGPVYGYTF. CDR3 DNA: TGTGCCAGTAGGCTAAGTACAGGGCCCGTTTATGGCTACACCTTC.

This clone turned up a few times. The chain has TRBV4-3 and TRBJ1-2; D perhaps matches TRBD1 (5 bases). Germline V gives CDR1 LGHNA, CDR2 YSLEER. Trimming shortened V by 4 bases and J by 8 bases, and 17 bases separated the two germline ends. The CDR3 loop spans 14 amino acids. The CDR3 protein is CASSLDRERTGYTF. The CDR3 DNA sequence: TGCGCCAGCAGCCTCGACCGCGAACGGACAGGCTACACCTTC.

This clone showed up just once. This chain links TRBV19 with TRBJ2-7, with a tentative D call TRBD2 (6 bases). In germline, CDR1 is LNHDA, CDR2 SQIVND (reference sequence). V was pared by 3 bases and J by 3 bases, with 9 bases between. There are 13 residues in the CDR3. The CDR3 protein is CASSMEGYYEQYF. The CDR3 nucleotides are TGTGCCAGTAGTATGGAGGGTTACTACGAGCAGTACTTC.

This chain links TRBV12-3 or TRBV12-4 with TRBJ2-7; tentatively, D is TRBD1 (6 bases). The CDR3 consists of 12 residues. V was shortened by 6 bases and J by 7 bases, with 13 bases between the two germline ends. CDR3 coding DNA: TGTGCCAGCAGCCCGGACAGTCGGGAGCAGTACTTC. Amino acids: CASSPDSREQYF.

The V and J genes are TRBV5-1 and TRBJ2-5; 7 bases agree with TRBD1. The length of the CDR3 is 17 residues. Germline V gene lookup returns CDR1 SGHRS and CDR2 YFSETQ. The ends lost 0 bases at V and 5 bases at J; junction bases unmatched: 13. CDR3 region: CASSLGQRQGTGETQYF. The CDR3 nucleotides read TGCGCCAGCAGCTTGGGACAACGACAGGGAACGGGGGAGACCCAGTACTTC.

J is TRBJ1-2 and V is TRBV4-2, with TRBD1 identical over 9 bases. The CDR3 is 17 residues long. Germline CDR1 reads LGHNA; CDR2 reads YNFKEQ. V lost 6 bases and J lost 4; bases outside the gene matches: 15. CDR3 nucleotide sequence: TGTGCCAGCAGACTTAGTGGCGGGACAGGGCCTGGCTATGGCTACACCTTC. Encoded protein: CASRLSGGTGPGYGYTF.

The chain couples TRBV30 to TRBJ1-4; tentatively, D is TRBD1 (5 bases). Germline CDR1 GTSNPN, CDR2 SVGIG (reference sequence). Trimming stripped 5 bases from V and 4 bases from J, with 14 bases between. This CDR3 spans 14 amino acids. The CDR3 DNA is TGTGCCTGGGATCGATCAGGGATTAATGAAAAACTGTTTTTT. Translated, it gives CAWDRSGINEKLFF.

V and J are TRBV20-1 and TRBJ2-1; 7 nucleotides agree with TRBD2. Germline V lookup: CDR1 DFQATT, CDR2 SNEGSKA (reference sequence). The CDR3 totals 11 residues. With 8 bases clipped from V and 5 bases from J, the junction kept 3 bases outside the gene matches. The CDR3 sequence is CSFLADNEQFF. As DNA, the CDR3 is TGCAGTTTCCTAGCGGACAATGAGCAGTTCTTC.

The V gene is TRBV5-6, the J gene TRBJ1-2, with 7 bases that match TRBD1. The CDR3 runs 16 residues. Germline-derived CDR1 and CDR2 are SGHDT and YYEEEE. J was trimmed by 4 bases and V by 2 bases; bases with no gene match: 11. CDR3 sequence reads: CASSFFDREVIYGYTF. The CDR3, as DNA: TGTGCCAGCAGCTTCTTCGACAGGGAGGTGATCTATGGCTACACCTTC. The full variable domain, rest sourced from reference TRBV5-6 and TRBJ1-2, is DAGVTQSPTHLIKTRGQQVTLRCSPKSGHDTVSWYQQALGQGPQFIFQYYEEEERQRGNFPDRFSGHQFPNYSSELNVNALLLGDSALYLCASSFFDREVIYGYTFGSGTRLTVV.

The chain is built from TRBV19 and TRBJ2-1, with D possibly TRBD1 on 6 matching bases. Trimming pared 5 bases from V and 6 bases from J, leaving 17 bases between. The CDR3 has 15 residues. CDR1 is LNHDA and CDR2 is SQIVND in the germline V gene (reference sequence). The CDR3 protein is CASSFLGAHSNEQFF. The CDR3, as DNA: TGTGCCAGTAGTTTCTTGGGGGCCCACAGCAATGAGCAGTTCTTC.

This chain joins TRBV7-9 and TRBJ1-1; no firm D call. V was trimmed by 5 bases and J by 0 bases, leaving 13 bases between them. The CDR3 has 15 residues. Germline CDR1 and CDR2: SEHNR and FQNEAQ (reference sequence). The CDR3 loop is CASSPPSGMNTEAFF. DNA for the CDR3: TGTGCCAGCAGCCCTCCATCGGGAATGAACACTGAAGCTTTCTTT.

This clone was seen repeatedly, ten times or more. The sample holds other DNA sequences that translate to the same CDR3. The chain is built from TRBV7-2 and TRBJ1-1, with 8 positions matching TRBD1. CDR1 SGHTA and CDR2 FQGNSA come from the germline V gene. V shed 5 bases and J 5 bases; nucleotides not matched to a gene: 4. The length of the CDR3 is 13 residues. Written as DNA, the CDR3 is TGTGCCAGCAGCCTCCGACAGGGGACTGAAGCTTTCTTT. This gives the protein CASSLRQGTEAFF.

The V and J genes are TRBV7-8 and TRBJ2-5, with 8 bases aligning to TRBD2. CDR1 SGHVS and CDR2 FQNEAQ come from the germline V gene. This CDR3 is 16 amino acids long. V lost 5 bases and J lost 6; bases outside the gene matches: 14. The CDR3 DNA reads TGTGCCAGCAGCCCGTCGGGGGGGCCAAGCTCGAAGACCCAGTACTTC. It yields the protein CASSPSGGPSSKTQYF.

The V gene is TRBV3-1 (or the pseudogene TRBV3-2), the J gene TRBJ1-6; 9 bases fit TRBD1. The CDR3 contains 14 residues. The germline V gene encodes CDR1 LGHDT and CDR2 YNNKEL (reference sequence). With 4 bases clipped from V and 8 bases from J, the junction kept 3 bases outside the gene matches. The CDR3 sequence: CASSPTGGDSPLHF. The CDR3 DNA reads TGTGCCAGCAGCCCTACAGGGGGCGATTCACCCCTCCACTTT.